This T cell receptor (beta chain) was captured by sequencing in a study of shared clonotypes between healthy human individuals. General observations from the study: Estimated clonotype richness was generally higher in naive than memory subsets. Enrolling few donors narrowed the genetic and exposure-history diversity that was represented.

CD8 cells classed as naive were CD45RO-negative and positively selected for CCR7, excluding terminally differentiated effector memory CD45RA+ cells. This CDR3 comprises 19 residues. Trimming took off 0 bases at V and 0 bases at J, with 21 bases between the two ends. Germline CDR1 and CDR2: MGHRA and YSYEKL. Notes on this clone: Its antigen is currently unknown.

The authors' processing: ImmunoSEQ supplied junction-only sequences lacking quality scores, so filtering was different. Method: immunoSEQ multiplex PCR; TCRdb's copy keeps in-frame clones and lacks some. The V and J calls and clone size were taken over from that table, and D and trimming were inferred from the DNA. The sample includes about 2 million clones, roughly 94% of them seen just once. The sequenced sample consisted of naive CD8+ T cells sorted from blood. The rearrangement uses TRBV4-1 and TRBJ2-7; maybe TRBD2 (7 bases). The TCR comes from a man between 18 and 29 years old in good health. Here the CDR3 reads CASSQEEAGGPLSSYEQYF. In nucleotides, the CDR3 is TGCGCCAGCAGCCAAGAAGAGGCCGGGGGGCCCCTGAGCTCCTACGAGCAGTACTTC.